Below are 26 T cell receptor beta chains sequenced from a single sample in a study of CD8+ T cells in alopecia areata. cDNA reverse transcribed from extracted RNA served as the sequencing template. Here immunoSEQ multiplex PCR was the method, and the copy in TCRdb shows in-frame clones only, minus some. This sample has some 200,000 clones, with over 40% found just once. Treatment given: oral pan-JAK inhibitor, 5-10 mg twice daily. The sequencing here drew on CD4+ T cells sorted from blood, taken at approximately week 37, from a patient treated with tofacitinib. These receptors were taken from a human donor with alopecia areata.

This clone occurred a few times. CDR3 in amino acids: CASSLGGLDVGEQYF. The CDR3 nucleotides are TGTGCCAGCAGCTTAGGTGGGCTGGATGTTGGGGAGCAGTACTTC. V usage is TRBV11-3 and J usage is TRBJ2-7; no firm D call. The germline V gene encodes CDR1 SGHNT and CDR2 YENEEA. V was cut by 1 base and J by 7 bases, with 17 bases left in between. The CDR3 is made up of 15 amino acids.

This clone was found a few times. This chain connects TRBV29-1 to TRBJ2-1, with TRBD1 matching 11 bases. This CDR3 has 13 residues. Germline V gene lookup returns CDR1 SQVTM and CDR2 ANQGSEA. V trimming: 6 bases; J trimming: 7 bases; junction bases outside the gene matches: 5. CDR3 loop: CSVEGTGGNEQFF. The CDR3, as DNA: TGCAGCGTGGAGGGGACAGGGGGGAATGAGCAGTTCTTC.

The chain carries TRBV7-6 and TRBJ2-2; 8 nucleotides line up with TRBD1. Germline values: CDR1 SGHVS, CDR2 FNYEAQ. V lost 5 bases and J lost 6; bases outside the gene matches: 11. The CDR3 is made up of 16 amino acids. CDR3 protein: CASSPAQDRAAGELFF. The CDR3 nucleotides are TGTGCCAGCAGCCCCGCACAGGACAGGGCGGCCGGGGAGCTGTTTTTT.

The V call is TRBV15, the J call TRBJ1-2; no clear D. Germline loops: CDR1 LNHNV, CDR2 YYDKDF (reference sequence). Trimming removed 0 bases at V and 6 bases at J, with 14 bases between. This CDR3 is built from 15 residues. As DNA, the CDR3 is TGTGCCACCAGCAGAGATGGGAGGGAAACCGATGGCTACACCTTC. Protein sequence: CATSRDGRETDGYTF.

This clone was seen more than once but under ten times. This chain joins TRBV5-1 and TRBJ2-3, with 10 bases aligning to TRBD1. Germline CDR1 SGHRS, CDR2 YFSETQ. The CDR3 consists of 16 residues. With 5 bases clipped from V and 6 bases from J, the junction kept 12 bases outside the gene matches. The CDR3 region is CASSFTGTGVDDTQYF. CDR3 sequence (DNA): TGCGCCAGCAGTTTTACCGGGACAGGGGTTGATGATACGCAGTATTTT. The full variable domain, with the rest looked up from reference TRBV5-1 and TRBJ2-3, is KAGVTQTPRYLIKTRGQQVTLSCSPISGHRSVSWYQQTPGQGLQFLFEYFSETQRNKGNFPGRFSGRQFSNSRSEMNVSTLELGDSALYLCASSFTGTGVDDTQYFGPGTRLTVL.

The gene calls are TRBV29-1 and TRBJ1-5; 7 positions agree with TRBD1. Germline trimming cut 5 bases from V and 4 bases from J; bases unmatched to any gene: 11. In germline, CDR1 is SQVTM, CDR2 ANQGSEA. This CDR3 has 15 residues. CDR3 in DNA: TGCAGCGTTTCGCCCGGAGGGGGCACAAATCAGCCCCAGCATTTT. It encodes CSVSPGGGTNQPQHF.

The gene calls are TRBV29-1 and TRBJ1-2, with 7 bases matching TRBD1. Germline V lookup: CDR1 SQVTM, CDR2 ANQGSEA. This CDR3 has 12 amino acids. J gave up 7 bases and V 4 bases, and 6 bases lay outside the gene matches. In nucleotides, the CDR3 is TGCAGCGTTGGTCAGGGGGTGGGTGGCTACACCTTC. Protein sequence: CSVGQGVGGYTF.

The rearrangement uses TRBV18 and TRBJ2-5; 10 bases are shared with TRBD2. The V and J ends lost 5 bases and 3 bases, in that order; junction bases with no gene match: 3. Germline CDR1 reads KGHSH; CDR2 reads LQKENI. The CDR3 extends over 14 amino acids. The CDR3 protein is CASSALAGKETQYF. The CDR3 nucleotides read TGTGCCAGCTCAGCACTAGCGGGGAAAGAGACCCAGTACTTC. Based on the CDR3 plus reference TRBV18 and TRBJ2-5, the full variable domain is NAGVMQNPRHLVRRRGQEARLRCSPMKGHSHVYWYRQLPEEGLKFMVYLQKENIIDESGMPKERFSAEFPKEGPSILRIQQVVRGDSAAYFCASSALAGKETQYFGPGTRLLVL.

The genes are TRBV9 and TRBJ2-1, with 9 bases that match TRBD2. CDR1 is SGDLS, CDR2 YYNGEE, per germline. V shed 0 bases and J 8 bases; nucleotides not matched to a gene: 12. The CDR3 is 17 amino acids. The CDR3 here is CASSVVGGRARGDEQFF. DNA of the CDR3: TGTGCCAGCAGCGTAGTTGGCGGGAGGGCACGTGGGGATGAGCAGTTCTTC.

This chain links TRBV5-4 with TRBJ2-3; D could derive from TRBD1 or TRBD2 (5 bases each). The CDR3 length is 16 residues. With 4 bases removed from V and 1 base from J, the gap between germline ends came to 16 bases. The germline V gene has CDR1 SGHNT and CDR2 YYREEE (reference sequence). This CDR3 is CASSLEPGRGTDTQYF. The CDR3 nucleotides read TGTGCCAGCAGCCTAGAACCGGGACGCGGCACAGATACGCAGTATTTT.

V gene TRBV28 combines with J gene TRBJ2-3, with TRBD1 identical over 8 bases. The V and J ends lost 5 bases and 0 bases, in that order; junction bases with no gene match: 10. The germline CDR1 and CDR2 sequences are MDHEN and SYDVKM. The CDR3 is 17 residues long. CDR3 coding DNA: TGTGCCAGCAGTACGATCAGGGGGCCGGGGAGCACAGATACGCAGTATTTT. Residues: CASSTIRGPGSTDTQYF.

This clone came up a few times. The CDR3: CASSSWASQRTYEQYF. CDR3 nucleotides: TGTGCCAGCAGCTCCTGGGCCTCCCAGCGGACCTACGAGCAGTACTTC. The chain carries TRBV7-2 and TRBJ2-7; D possibly corresponds to TRBD2 (5 bases). V lost 4 bases, J lost 2 bases, and 18 bases lay in between. This CDR3 has 16 amino acids. The germline CDR1 and CDR2 sequences are SGHTA and FQGNSA.

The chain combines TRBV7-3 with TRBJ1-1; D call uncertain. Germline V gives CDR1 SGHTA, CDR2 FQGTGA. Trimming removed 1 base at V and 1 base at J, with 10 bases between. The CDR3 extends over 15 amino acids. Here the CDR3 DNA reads TGTGCCAGCAGCTTAAACGCGGGAGGGAACACTGAAGCTTTCTTT. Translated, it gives CASSLNAGGNTEAFF.

CDR3: CASRTGGEQPQHF. CDR3 coding DNA: TGTGCCAGCAGGACCGGGGGCGAACAGCCCCAGCATTTT. The V and J genes are TRBV6-5 and TRBJ1-5; TRBD1 is a possible D gene (6 bases). V lost 6 bases, J lost 7 bases, and 13 bases lay in between. The CDR3 is 13 amino acids. Germline V gene sequence: CDR1 MNHEY, CDR2 SVGAGI.

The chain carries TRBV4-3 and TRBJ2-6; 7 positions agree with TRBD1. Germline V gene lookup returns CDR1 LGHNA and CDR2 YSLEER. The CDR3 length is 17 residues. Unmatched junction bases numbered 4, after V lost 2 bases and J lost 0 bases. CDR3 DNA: TGCGCCAGCAGCCAAAGGACAGGCAGCTCTGGGGCCAACGTCCTGACTTTC. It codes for CASSQRTGSSGANVLTF.

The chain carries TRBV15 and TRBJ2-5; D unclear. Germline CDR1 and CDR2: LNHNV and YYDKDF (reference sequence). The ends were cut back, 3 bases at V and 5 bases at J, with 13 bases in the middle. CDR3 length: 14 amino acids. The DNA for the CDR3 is TGTGCCACCAGCAGGAAATCAAGGTCGGAGACCCAGTACTTC. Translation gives CATSRKSRSETQYF.

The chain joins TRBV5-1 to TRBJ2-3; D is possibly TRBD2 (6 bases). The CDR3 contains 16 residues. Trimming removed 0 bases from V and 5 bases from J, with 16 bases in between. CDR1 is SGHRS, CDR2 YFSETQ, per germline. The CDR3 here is CASSLDGSGVQDTQYF. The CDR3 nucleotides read TGCGCCAGCAGCTTGGACGGTAGCGGAGTGCAAGATACGCAGTATTTT.

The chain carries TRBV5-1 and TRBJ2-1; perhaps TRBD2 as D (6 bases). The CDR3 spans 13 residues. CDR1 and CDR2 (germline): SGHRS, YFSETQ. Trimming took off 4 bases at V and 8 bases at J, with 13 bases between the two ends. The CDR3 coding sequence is TGCGCCAGCAGCCCCGGGGGAGGCCATGAGCAGTTCTTC. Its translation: CASSPGGGHEQFF.

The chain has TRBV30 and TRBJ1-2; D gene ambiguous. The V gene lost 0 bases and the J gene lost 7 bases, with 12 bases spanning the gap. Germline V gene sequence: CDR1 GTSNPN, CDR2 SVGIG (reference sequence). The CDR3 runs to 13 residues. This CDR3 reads CAWSVLLLTGYTF. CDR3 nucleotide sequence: TGTGCCTGGAGTGTACTCCTATTGACTGGCTACACCTTC.

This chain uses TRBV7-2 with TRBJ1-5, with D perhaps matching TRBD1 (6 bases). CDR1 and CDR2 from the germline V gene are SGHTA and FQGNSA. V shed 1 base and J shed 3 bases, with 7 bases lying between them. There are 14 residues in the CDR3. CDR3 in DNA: TGTGCCAGCAGCTTAGGACAGGTCAATCAGCCCCAGCATTTT. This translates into CASSLGQVNQPQHF.

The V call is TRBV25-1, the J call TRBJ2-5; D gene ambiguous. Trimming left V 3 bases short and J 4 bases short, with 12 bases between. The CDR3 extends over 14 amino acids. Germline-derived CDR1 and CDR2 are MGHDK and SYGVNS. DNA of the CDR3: TGTGCCAGCAGTGATTCCGGCTTGGGAGAGACCCAGTACTTC. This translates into CASSDSGLGETQYF.

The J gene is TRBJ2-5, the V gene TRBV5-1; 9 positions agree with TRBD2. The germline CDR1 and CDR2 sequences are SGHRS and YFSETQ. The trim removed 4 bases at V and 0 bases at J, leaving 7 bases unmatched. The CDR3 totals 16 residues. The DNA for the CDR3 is TGCGCCAGCAGCCTTAGCGGGAGAGGATACCAAGAGACCCAGTACTTC. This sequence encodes CASSLSGRGYQETQYF.

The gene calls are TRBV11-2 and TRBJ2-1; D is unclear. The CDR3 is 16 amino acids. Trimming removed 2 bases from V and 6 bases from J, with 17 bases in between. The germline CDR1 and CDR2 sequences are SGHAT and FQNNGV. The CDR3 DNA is TGTGCCAGCAGCTTAATTCGCCTAGACAAGCTCAATGAGCAGTTCTTC. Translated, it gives CASSLIRLDKLNEQFF.

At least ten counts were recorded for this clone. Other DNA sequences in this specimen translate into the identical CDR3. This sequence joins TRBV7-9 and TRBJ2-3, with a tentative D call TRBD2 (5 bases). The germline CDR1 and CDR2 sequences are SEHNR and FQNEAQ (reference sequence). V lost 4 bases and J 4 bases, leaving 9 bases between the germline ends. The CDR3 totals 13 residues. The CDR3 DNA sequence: TGTGCCAGCAGCTCACGCGGGCCAGATACGCAGTATTTT. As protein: CASSSRGPDTQYF.

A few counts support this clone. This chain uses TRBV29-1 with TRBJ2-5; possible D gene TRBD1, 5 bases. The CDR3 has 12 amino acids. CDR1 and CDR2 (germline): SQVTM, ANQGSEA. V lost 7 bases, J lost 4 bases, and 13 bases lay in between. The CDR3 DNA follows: TGCAGCGCTTCCCAGGGCGGAGAGACCCAGTACTTC. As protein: CSASQGGETQYF. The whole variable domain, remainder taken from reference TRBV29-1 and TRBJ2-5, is SAVISQKPSRDICQRGTSLTIQCQVDSQVTMMFWYRQQPGQSLTLIATANQGSEATYESGFVIDKFPISRPNLTFSTLTVSNMSPEDSSIYLCSASQGGETQYFGPGTRLLVL.

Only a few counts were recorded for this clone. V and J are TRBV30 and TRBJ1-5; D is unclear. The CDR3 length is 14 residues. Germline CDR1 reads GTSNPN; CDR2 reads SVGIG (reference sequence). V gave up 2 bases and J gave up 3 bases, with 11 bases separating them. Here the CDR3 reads CAWSRGLINQPQHF. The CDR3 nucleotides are TGTGCCTGGAGTCGGGGTCTGATCAATCAGCCCCAGCATTTT. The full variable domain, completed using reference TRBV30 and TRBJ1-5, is SQTIHQWPATLVQPVGSPLSLECTVEGTSNPNLYWYRQAAGRGLQLLFYSVGIGQISSEVPQNLSASRPQDRQFILSSKKLLLSDSGFYLCAWSRGLINQPQHFGDGTRLSIL.